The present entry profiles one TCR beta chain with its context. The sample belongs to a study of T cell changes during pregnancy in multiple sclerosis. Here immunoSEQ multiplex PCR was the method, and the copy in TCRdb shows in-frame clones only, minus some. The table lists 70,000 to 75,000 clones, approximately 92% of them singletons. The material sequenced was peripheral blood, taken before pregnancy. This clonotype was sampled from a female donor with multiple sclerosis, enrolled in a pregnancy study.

Here the CDR3 reads CASSARQGALGYTF. The CDR3 DNA follows: TGTGCCAGCAGCGCCCGACAGGGGGCGCTGGGCTACACCTTC. The chain combines TRBV7-2 with TRBJ1-2, with TRBD1 identical over 10 bases. Unmatched junction bases numbered 8, after V lost 5 bases and J lost 8 bases. Germline CDR1 and CDR2: SGHTA and FQGNSA. The CDR3 runs 14 residues.